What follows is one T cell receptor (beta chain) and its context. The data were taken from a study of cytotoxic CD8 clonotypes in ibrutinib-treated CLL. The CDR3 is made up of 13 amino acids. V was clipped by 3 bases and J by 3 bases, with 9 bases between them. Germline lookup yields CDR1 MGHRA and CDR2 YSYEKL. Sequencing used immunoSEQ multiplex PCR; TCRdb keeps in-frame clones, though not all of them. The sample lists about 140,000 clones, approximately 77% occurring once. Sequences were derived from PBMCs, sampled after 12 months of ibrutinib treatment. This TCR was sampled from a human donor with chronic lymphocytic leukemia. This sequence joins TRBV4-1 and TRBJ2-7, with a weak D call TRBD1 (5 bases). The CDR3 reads CASSQQGFYEQYF. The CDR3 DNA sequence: TGCGCCAGCAGCCAGCAGGGATTCTACGAGCAGTACTTC.